Each of the 27 T cell receptor beta chains below was sequenced from the same sample in a study of beta chain features in type 1 diabetes. Isolated RNA was reverse transcribed in full, so expressed TCRB transcripts were sequenced. Profiling relied on immunoSEQ multiplex PCR, and the TCRdb table lists in-frame clones only, not all of them. The sample records just under 150,000 clones, about 10% being singletons. What was sequenced was naive CD4+ T cells from blood. All receptors derive from a man between 18 and 35 years old in good health.

This chain connects TRBV11-3 to TRBJ2-7, with 7 positions matching TRBD2. Germline lookup yields CDR1 SGHNT and CDR2 YENEEA. This CDR3 comprises 14 residues. Trimming cost V 5 bases and J 1 base; bases outside gene matches: 5. CDR3 in DNA: TGTGCCAGCAGCCTTAATAGCGGGTCCTACGAGCAGTACTTC. Protein product: CASSLNSGSYEQYF.

This clone appeared many times. The chain couples TRBV30 to TRBJ2-1; 7 bases are a match to TRBD2. The CDR3 has 15 residues. J gave up 2 bases and V 4 bases, and 8 bases lay outside the gene matches. The germline gives CDR1 GTSNPN, CDR2 SVGIG (reference sequence). This CDR3 is CAWNLRGLPYNEQFF. CDR3 coding DNA: TGTGCCTGGAACCTGAGGGGACTACCCTACAATGAGCAGTTCTTC.

This clone has a handful of counts. The V call is TRBV11-2, the J call TRBJ2-3, with 7 bases aligning to TRBD1. The germline gives CDR1 SGHAT, CDR2 FQNNGV. J was trimmed by 2 bases and V by 7 bases; bases with no gene match: 9. The CDR3 has 15 amino acids. Here the CDR3 reads CASKKGQLATDTQYF. The CDR3 nucleotides read TGTGCCAGCAAAAAGGGACAGTTAGCCACAGATACGCAGTATTTT.

The chain combines TRBV6-6 with TRBJ2-7; 8 nucleotides align to TRBD1. V was clipped by 3 bases and J by 1 base; unmatched bases: 5. There are 15 residues in the CDR3. Germline CDR1 reads MNHNY; CDR2 reads SVGAGI (reference sequence). CDR3: CASSYGDRLSYEQYF. The CDR3 DNA is TGTGCCAGCAGTTATGGGGACAGGCTGTCCTACGAGCAGTACTTC.

V usage is TRBV7-9 and J usage is TRBJ2-3; D uncertain. Trimming cost V 2 bases and J 2 bases, with 11 bases left between them. Germline V CDR1 and CDR2: SEHNR, FQNEAQ (reference sequence). There are 15 residues in the CDR3. As DNA, the CDR3 is TGTGCCAGCAGCTTACTTGGCAGAAACACAGATACGCAGTATTTT. Translating gives CASSLLGRNTDTQYF.

The J gene is TRBJ2-1, the V gene TRBV6-5; TRBD1 is a possible D gene (5 bases). CDR1 and CDR2 from the germline V gene are MNHEY and SVGAGI. V was shortened by 5 bases and J by 5 bases, with 16 bases between the two germline ends. The CDR3 consists of 15 residues. DNA of the CDR3: TGTGCCAGCAGTCCTCAATTGACAGCTCACAATGAGCAGTTCTTC. The encoded protein is CASSPQLTAHNEQFF.

The chain links TRBV16 to TRBJ2-7; tentative D call: TRBD2 (6 bases). Germline CDR1 KGHSY, CDR2 FQNENV. The CDR3 extends over 17 amino acids. Trimming removed 3 bases at V and 4 bases at J, with 22 bases between. The CDR3 here is CASSHSSSGAEGYEQYF. Written as DNA, the CDR3 is TGTGCCAGCAGCCATTCTTCTTCGGGAGCGGAGGGGTACGAGCAGTACTTC.

This clone has at least ten counts. The gene calls are TRBV7-9 and TRBJ2-1, with a tentative D call TRBD1 (5 bases). Trimming shortened V by 1 base and J by 7 bases, and 14 bases separated the two germline ends. The CDR3 has 15 amino acids. In germline, CDR1 is SEHNR, CDR2 FQNEAQ (reference sequence). DNA of the CDR3: TGTGCCAGCAGCTTAGAACGGACAACCGGGAATGAGCAGTTCTTC. Encoded protein: CASSLERTTGNEQFF.

J is TRBJ1-2 and V is TRBV18; 7 bases are shared with TRBD1. In germline, CDR1 is KGHSH, CDR2 LQKENI. The CDR3 runs 13 residues. V was clipped by 0 bases and J by 8 bases; unmatched bases: 3. The CDR3 DNA reads TGTGCCAGCTCACCACCGACAGGGAACGGCTACACCTTC. It is translated as CASSPPTGNGYTF.

This chain links TRBV5-1 with TRBJ1-6; maybe TRBD1 (5 bases). The CDR3 length is 15 residues. The V end was cut by 0 bases, the J end by 10 bases, with 14 bases between. Germline V gene sequence: CDR1 SGHRS, CDR2 YFSETQ. The CDR3 nucleotides read TGCGCCAGCAGCTTGGAGGCGGGGGTCAACTCACCCCTCCACTTT. It translates to CASSLEAGVNSPLHF.

The chain recombines TRBV29-1 with TRBJ1-4; 7 bases fit TRBD1. Trimming removed 6 bases from V and 0 bases from J; junction bases left unmatched: 1. CDR3 size: 13 residues. Germline loops: CDR1 SQVTM, CDR2 ANQGSEA. This CDR3 reads CSVQGATNEKLFF. Here the CDR3 DNA reads TGCAGCGTCCAGGGGGCAACTAATGAAAAACTGTTTTTT.

The sample holds a few counts of this clone. CDR3 sequence (DNA): TGCGCCAGCAGCATAAGGACAGGGAGTAATTCACCCCTCCACTTT. Translating gives CASSIRTGSNSPLHF. The chain links TRBV5-1 to TRBJ1-6, with 8 bases identical to TRBD1. Germline CDR1 is SGHRS and CDR2 is YFSETQ. The CDR3 totals 15 residues. V shed 4 bases and J 6 bases; nucleotides not matched to a gene: 6.

CDR3 sequence reads: CASSRTSGGAGETQYF. The CDR3 coding sequence is TGTGCCAGCAGCCGGACTAGCGGGGGGGCCGGAGAGACCCAGTACTTC. The chain employs TRBV2 and TRBJ2-5; 15 bases fit TRBD2. CDR3 length equals 16 residues. CDR1 is SNHLY, CDR2 FYNNEI, per germline. Trimming at V came to 6 bases and at J to 4 bases, leaving 6 bases not matched to a gene. The variable domain in full, completed from reference TRBV2 and TRBJ2-5, reads EPEVTQTPSHQVTQMGQEVILRCVPISNHLYFYWYRQILGQKVEFLVSFYNNEISEKSEIFDDQFSVERPDGSNFTLKIRSTKLEDSAMYFCASSRTSGGAGETQYFGPGTRLLVL.

This clone has ten or more counts. The rearrangement links TRBV7-2 to TRBJ2-1; 7 bases map to TRBD1. The V gene's germline CDR1 is SGHTA and CDR2 FQGNSA. J lost 0 bases, V lost 2 bases, and 4 bases had no gene match. The CDR3 loop spans 16 amino acids. This chain's CDR3 is CASSLSRDSSYNEQFF. CDR3 nucleotides: TGTGCCAGCAGCTTAAGCCGGGACAGCTCCTACAATGAGCAGTTCTTC.

This sequence joins TRBV7-9 and TRBJ2-7; possible D gene TRBD1, 6 bases. The CDR3 covers 15 residues. CDR1 SEHNR and CDR2 FQNEAQ come from the germline V gene (reference sequence). V lost 5 bases, J lost 5 bases, and 19 bases lay in between. CDR3 sequence reads: CASSPSPGQFNEQYF. The CDR3 region has the DNA TGTGCCAGCAGCCCCTCCCCCGGACAGTTCAACGAGCAGTACTTC.

The chain combines TRBV7-9 with TRBJ1-5; 10 bases are shared with TRBD1. The CDR3 runs to 15 residues. The V gene's germline CDR1 is SEHNR and CDR2 FQNEAQ (reference sequence). V shed 4 bases, J shed 1 base, and the junction held 1 base outside the gene matches. The CDR3 nucleotides are TGTGCCAGCAGCTGGGGACAGGGGAGCAATCAGCCCCAGCATTTT. Translated: CASSWGQGSNQPQHF.

V gene TRBV28 combines with J gene TRBJ2-7; a weak D match, TRBD1 (6 bases). Germline CDR1 MDHEN, CDR2 SYDVKM. The CDR3 covers 14 residues. V lost 5 bases and J lost 6, with 17 bases in between. CDR3 amino acids: CASSRHTLRGEQYF. The CDR3 coding sequence is TGTGCCAGCAGTCGCCATACTCTCAGGGGCGAGCAGTACTTC.

The rearrangement joins TRBV7-6 to TRBJ2-3; TRBD2 aligns across 7 bases. Per germline, CDR1 SGHVS and CDR2 FNYEAQ. Germline trimming cut 5 bases from V and 4 bases from J; bases unmatched to any gene: 6. The CDR3 is 14 residues long. The CDR3 DNA reads TGTGCCAGCAGCGGAGAAACTAGCGCAGATACGCAGTATTTT. It specifies CASSGETSADTQYF. Full variable domain (missing parts from reference TRBV7-6 and TRBJ2-3): GAGVSQSPRYKVTKRGQDVALRCDPISGHVSLYWYRQALGQGPEFLTYFNYEAQQDKSGLPNDRFSAERPEGSISTLTIQRTEQRDSAMYRCASSGETSADTQYFGPGTRLTVL.

This chain connects TRBV4-2 to TRBJ1-2, with 11 bases matching TRBD1. The ends lost 6 bases at V and 5 bases at J; junction bases unmatched: 11. In germline, CDR1 is LGHNA, CDR2 YNFKEQ. The CDR3 consists of 16 residues. CDR3: CASSFGSGTGGYGYTF. For the CDR3, the DNA is TGTGCCAGCAGTTTTGGGTCCGGGACAGGGGGATATGGCTACACCTTC.

V usage is TRBV25-1 and J usage is TRBJ2-7, with 8 nucleotides matching TRBD1. V shed 6 bases, J shed 5 bases, and the junction held 9 bases outside the gene matches. Germline CDR1 and CDR2: MGHDK and SYGVNS. The CDR3 is made up of 14 amino acids. CDR3 nucleotides: TGTGCCAGCAGCGGACAGGGAAGAGTCCACGAGCAGTACTTC. It yields the protein CASSGQGRVHEQYF.

The CDR3 spells CATSRDLTEAFF. As DNA, the CDR3 is TGTGCCACCAGCAGAGACTTAACTGAAGCTTTCTTT. The chain has TRBV15 and TRBJ1-1; D unresolved. CDR3 length: 12 residues. Deletions cut 0 bases from V and 5 bases from J, with 4 bases between. Germline V gives CDR1 LNHNV, CDR2 YYDKDF (reference sequence). Using reference TRBV15 and TRBJ1-1 for the parts outside the CDR3, the full variable domain is DAMVIQNPRYQVTQFGKPVTLSCSQTLNHNVMYWYQQKSSQAPKLLFHYYDKDFNNEADTPDNFQSRRPNTSFCFLDIRSPGLGDTAMYLCATSRDLTEAFFGQGTRLTVV.

This clone was observed a handful of times. This chain uses TRBV5-8 with TRBJ1-5; possible D gene TRBD1, 6 bases. This CDR3 is 13 amino acids long. CDR1 and CDR2 (germline): SGHTS, YDEGEE. V gave up 2 bases and J gave up 8 bases, with 11 bases separating them. This CDR3 is CASSLQGVEPQHF. The CDR3 DNA reads TGTGCCAGCAGCTTACAGGGCGTGGAGCCCCAGCATTTT.

This clone has just a few counts. V is TRBV4-1 and J is TRBJ1-4; D is uncertain. CDR1 and CDR2 from the germline V gene are MGHRA and YSYEKL. V was clipped by 3 bases and J by 2 bases, with 13 bases between them. This CDR3 comprises 16 residues. The chain's CDR3 is CASSHDAEGTNEKLFF. The CDR3 DNA reads TGCGCCAGCAGCCATGACGCGGAAGGTACTAATGAAAAACTGTTTTTT.

This clone was picked up a small number of times. The rearrangement uses TRBV28 and TRBJ1-4; 7 nucleotides agree with TRBD1. The CDR3 contains 13 residues. The germline V gene encodes CDR1 MDHEN and CDR2 SYDVKM. The V and J ends lost 10 bases and 3 bases, in that order; junction bases with no gene match: 5. CDR3 loop: CATRTGPNEKLFF. For the CDR3, the DNA is TGTGCCACCAGGACAGGCCCTAATGAAAAACTGTTTTTT.

V and J are TRBV7-9 and TRBJ1-4, with TRBD1 as a possible D gene (5 bases). The CDR3 consists of 16 residues. Germline V gene sequence: CDR1 SEHNR, CDR2 FQNEAQ (reference sequence). V gave up 5 bases and J gave up 0 bases, with 13 bases separating them. Here the CDR3 reads CASSLRQRSTNEKLFF. The CDR3 DNA reads as TGTGCCAGCAGCCTAAGACAGCGCTCAACTAATGAAAAACTGTTTTTT.

This clone occurred a few times. This chain links TRBV4-1 with TRBJ2-2; a possible D gene is TRBD1 (5 bases). Germline lookup yields CDR1 MGHRA and CDR2 YSYEKL. The V end lost 1 base, the J end lost 2 bases, and 8 bases lay between the germline ends. The length of the CDR3 is 15 residues. The CDR3 nucleotides are TGCGCCAGCAGCCAAGCGACAGCTAACACCGGGGAGCTGTTTTTT. Residues: CASSQATANTGELFF.

This chain links TRBV19 with TRBJ2-3; no clear D. V was shortened by 7 bases and J by 1 base, with 15 bases between the two germline ends. From germline, CDR1 is LNHDA and CDR2 SQIVND (reference sequence). CDR3 length: 15 amino acids. CDR3: CASTALYFGTDTQYF. The CDR3, as DNA: TGTGCCAGTACCGCCCTCTATTTCGGCACAGATACGCAGTATTTT.